This TCR beta chain comes out of a study of long-term antiretroviral therapy in people with HIV. Broader study findings: Despite increasing after ART, diversity remained lower than that of transplant donor controls.

The libraries were made with immunoSEQ v3.0 at survey level. Clones were read by immunoSEQ multiplex PCR, and TCRdb kept only the in-frame ones, dropping some. The data hold around 24,000 clones, with over 80% observed a single time. Per donor, a minimum of one pre-ART and a minimum of two post-ART PBMC samples were available. This clone has only a few counts. Its antigen is still unknown. The sequence was collected from a man aged 50 or older with HIV. The input for sequencing was unsorted PBMCs, taken 0.4 years after starting antiretroviral therapy.

CDR3 DNA sequence: TGTGCCAGCAGCTTTTTCCAGCGGGGATCGGAAGAGCAGTACTTC. This codes for CASSFFQRGSEEQYF. The chain links TRBV7-9 to TRBJ2-7; 7 nucleotides match TRBD2. Trimming took 3 bases from V and 7 from J; bases not matched to a gene: 12. The V gene's germline CDR1 is SEHNR and CDR2 FQNEAQ (reference sequence). The CDR3 has 15 amino acids.